This T cell receptor beta chain was sequenced during a study of T cell repertoires in cytomegalovirus infection. On the study more broadly: CMV infection plus the matching HLA type was flagged by public TCR beta signatures.

TCRdb re-analysed the reads in MiXCR, keeping a single row per CDR3 protein. This table holds some 590,000 distinct CDR3 sequences, about 39% found once. This clonotype appeared many times. As yet, its antigen is unknown. The clonotype comes from a human donor in good health (CMV status not recorded). Some clones in this sample may be carry-over from other donors' samples. The sequencing here drew on cultured PBMCs, taken from culture after CMV antigen stimulation.

The CDR3 sequence: CASSLAGGRREQFF. The CDR3, as DNA: TGCGCCAGCAGCTTGGCGGGGGGGCGGAGAGAGCAGTTCTTC. The rearrangement uses TRBV5-1 and TRBJ2-1; the match to TRBD2 covers 8 bases. V lost 0 bases, J lost 10 bases, and 6 bases stayed unmatched. Germline lookup yields CDR1 SGHRS and CDR2 YFSETQ. The CDR3 has 14 amino acids.